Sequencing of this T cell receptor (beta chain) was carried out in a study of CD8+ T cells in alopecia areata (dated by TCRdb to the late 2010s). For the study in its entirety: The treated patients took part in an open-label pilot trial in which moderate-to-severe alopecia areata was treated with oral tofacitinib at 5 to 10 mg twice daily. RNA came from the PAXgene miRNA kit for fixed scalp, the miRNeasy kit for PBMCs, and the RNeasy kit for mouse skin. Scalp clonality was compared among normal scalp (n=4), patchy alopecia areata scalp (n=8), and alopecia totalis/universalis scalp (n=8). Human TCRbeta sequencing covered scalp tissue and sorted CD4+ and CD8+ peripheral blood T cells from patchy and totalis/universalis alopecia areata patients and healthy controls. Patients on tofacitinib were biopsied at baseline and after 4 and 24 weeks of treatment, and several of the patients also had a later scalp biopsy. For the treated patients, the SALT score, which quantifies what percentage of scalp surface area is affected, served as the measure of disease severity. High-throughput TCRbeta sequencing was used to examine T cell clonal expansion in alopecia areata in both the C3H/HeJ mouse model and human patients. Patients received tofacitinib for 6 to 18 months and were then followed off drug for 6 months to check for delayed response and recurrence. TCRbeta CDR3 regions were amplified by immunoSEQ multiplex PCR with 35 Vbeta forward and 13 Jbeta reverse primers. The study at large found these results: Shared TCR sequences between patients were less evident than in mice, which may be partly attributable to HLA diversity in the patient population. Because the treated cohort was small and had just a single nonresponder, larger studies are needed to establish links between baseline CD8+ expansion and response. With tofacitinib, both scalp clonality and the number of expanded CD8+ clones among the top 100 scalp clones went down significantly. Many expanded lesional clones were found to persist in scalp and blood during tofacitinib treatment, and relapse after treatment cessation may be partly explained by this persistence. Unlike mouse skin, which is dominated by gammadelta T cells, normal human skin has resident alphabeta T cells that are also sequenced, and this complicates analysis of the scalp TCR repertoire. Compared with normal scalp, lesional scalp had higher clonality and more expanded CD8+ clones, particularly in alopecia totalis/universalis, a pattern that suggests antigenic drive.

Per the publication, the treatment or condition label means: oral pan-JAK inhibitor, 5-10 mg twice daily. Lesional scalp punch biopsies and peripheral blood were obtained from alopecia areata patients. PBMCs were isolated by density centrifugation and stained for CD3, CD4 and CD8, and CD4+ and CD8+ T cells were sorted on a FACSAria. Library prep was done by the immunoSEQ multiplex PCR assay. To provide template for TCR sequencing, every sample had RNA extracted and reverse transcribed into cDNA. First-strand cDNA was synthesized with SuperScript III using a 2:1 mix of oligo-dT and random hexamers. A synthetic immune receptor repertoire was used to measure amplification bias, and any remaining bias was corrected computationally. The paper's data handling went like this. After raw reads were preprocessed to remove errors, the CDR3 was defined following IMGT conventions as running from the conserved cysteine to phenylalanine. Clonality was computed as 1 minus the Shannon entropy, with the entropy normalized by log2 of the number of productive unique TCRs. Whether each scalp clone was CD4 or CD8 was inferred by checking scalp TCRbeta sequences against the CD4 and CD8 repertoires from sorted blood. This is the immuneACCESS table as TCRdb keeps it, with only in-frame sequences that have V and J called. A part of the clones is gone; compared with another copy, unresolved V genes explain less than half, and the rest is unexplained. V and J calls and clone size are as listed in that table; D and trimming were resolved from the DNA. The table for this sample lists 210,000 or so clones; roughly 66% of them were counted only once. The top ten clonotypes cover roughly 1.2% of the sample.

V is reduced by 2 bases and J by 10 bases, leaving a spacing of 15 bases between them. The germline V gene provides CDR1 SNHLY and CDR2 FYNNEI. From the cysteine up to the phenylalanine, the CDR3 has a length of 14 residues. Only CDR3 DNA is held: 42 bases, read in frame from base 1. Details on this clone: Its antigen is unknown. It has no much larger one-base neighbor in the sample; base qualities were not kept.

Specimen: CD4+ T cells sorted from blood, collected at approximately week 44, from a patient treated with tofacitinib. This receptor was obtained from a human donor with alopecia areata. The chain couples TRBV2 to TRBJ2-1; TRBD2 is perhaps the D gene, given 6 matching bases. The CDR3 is CASSEQGGNGEQFF. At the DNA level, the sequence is TGTGCCAGCAGTGAACAGGGCGGGAACGGAGAGCAGTTCTTC.